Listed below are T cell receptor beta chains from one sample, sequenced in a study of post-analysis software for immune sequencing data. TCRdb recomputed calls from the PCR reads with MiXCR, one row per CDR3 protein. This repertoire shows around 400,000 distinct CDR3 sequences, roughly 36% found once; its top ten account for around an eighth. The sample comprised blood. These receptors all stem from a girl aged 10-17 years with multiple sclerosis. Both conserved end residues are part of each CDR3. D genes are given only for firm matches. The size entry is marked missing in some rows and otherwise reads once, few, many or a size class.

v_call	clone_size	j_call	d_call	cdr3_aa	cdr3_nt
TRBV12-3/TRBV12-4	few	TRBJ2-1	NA	CASSPSLGLYNEQFF	TGTGCCAGCAGTCCTTCTCTGGGCCTCTACAATGAGCAGTTCTTC
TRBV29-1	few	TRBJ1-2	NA	CSVEWGGEKGRYGYTF	TGCAGCGTTGAATGGGGAGGGGAAAAGGGAAGGTATGGCTACACCTTC
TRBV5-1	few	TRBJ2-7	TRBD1	CASSQTGDQGEQYF	TGCGCCAGCAGCCAAACAGGGGATCAGGGCGAGCAGTACTTC
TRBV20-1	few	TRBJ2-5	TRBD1	CSAAPQGAETQYF	TGCAGTGCAGCGCCACAGGGGGCAGAGACCCAGTACTTC
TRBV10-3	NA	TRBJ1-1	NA	CAISTGTRNTEAFF	TGTGCCATCAGTACCGGGACACGGAACACTGAAGCTTTCTTT
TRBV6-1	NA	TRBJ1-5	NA	CASSPSGVNQPQHF	TGTGCCAGTTCACCTTCAGGGGTCAACCAGCCCCAGCATTTT
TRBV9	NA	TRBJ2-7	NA	CASSSTGGPPYEQYF	TGTGCCAGCAGCTCAACCGGGGGTCCCCCCTACGAGCAGTACTTC
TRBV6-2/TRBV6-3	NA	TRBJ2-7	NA	CASSKHASSYEQYF	TGTGCCAGCAGCAAGCACGCGAGCTCCTACGAGCAGTACTTC
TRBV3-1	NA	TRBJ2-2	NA	CASSQARPPDTGELFF	TGTGCCAGCAGCCAAGCTCGACCTCCGGACACCGGGGAGCTGTTTTTT
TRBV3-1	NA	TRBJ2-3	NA	CASSQWAGQSTDTQYF	TGTGCCAGCAGCCAATGGGCGGGACAGTCCACAGATACGCAGTATTTT
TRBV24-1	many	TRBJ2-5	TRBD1	CATSDPGTGGGETQYF	TGTGCCACCAGTGATCCCGGGACAGGGGGAGGGGAGACCCAGTACTTC
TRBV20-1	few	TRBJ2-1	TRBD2	CSASGGIYNEQFF	TGCAGTGCTAGCGGGGGGATCTACAATGAGCAGTTCTTC